One and the same sample provided the 19 T cell receptor beta chains below, sequenced in a study of graft-versus-host responses after intestinal transplantation. The assay was immunoSEQ multiplex PCR, and TCRdb's table has in-frame clones only and misses some. The top ten hold about 0.18% of the sample, which has around 120,000 clones, 90% seen once. These TCRs' antigens remain unknown. Sample: unstimulated CD4+ T cells sorted from spleen or lymph node cells, taken before intestinal transplant. The receptors shown here come from a human donor who received an intestinal transplant.

This chain links TRBV5-4 with TRBJ2-7; 9 nucleotides align to TRBD1. From germline, CDR1 is SGHNT and CDR2 YYREEE (reference sequence). The CDR3 runs 14 residues. The V segment lost 4 bases and the J segment 0 bases; nucleotides outside the gene matches: 2. The DNA of the CDR3 is TGTGCCAGCAGCGCGGACAGGGGCTCCTACGAGCAGTACTTC. It yields the protein CASSADRGSYEQYF.

The rearrangement uses TRBV7-2 and TRBJ2-2; TRBD2 might be the D (5 bases). Trimming pared 1 base from V and 0 bases from J, leaving 6 bases between. CDR3 length: 15 amino acids. The germline gives CDR1 SGHTA, CDR2 FQGNSA. CDR3 DNA sequence: TGTGCCAGCAGCTTAGGACTAACGAACACCGGGGAGCTGTTTTTT. Protein product: CASSLGLTNTGELFF.

This chain connects TRBV4-1 to TRBJ2-1; D ambiguous. The CDR3 is 16 residues long. The ends were cut back, 0 bases at V and 1 base at J, with 10 bases in the middle. The germline V gene encodes CDR1 MGHRA and CDR2 YSYEKL. The CDR3 spells CASSQEPLGSYNEQFF. In nucleotides, the CDR3 is TGCGCCAGCAGCCAAGAGCCCCTAGGATCCTACAATGAGCAGTTCTTC.

This clone was seen a handful of times. As DNA, the CDR3 is TGTGCCAGCTCAAGGGACACCCCTTACGAGCAGTACTTC. This sequence encodes CASSRDTPYEQYF. This rearrangement joins TRBV18 to TRBJ2-7, with D possibly TRBD1 on 6 matching bases. V dropped 5 bases and J dropped 4 bases, with 12 bases sitting between them. Germline CDR1 is KGHSH and CDR2 is LQKENI. The CDR3 spans 13 residues.

The chain recombines TRBV6-1 with TRBJ2-7; 9 bases map to TRBD1. Losses at the gene ends were 11 bases for V and 2 bases for J; bases not matched to a gene: 7. CDR1 and CDR2 (germline): MNHNS, SASEGT. CDR3 length: 13 residues. The CDR3 here is CAVSDRGAYEQYF. The DNA for the CDR3 is TGTGCCGTCTCGGACAGGGGTGCCTACGAGCAGTACTTC.

Only one count was recorded for this clone. The J gene is TRBJ2-7, the V gene TRBV27; D is possibly TRBD1 (6 bases). With 6 bases removed from V and 4 bases from J, the gap between germline ends came to 19 bases. CDR1 is MNHEY, CDR2 SMNVEV, per germline (reference sequence). The CDR3 has 15 amino acids. The CDR3 DNA reads as TGTGCCAGCAGCAGGGGACAAAGAACCGGATACGAGCAGTACTTC. Protein sequence: CASSRGQRTGYEQYF.

The rearrangement links TRBV28 to TRBJ1-1, with TRBD1 as a possible D gene (5 bases). In germline, CDR1 is MDHEN, CDR2 SYDVKM. The CDR3 has 16 residues. V gave up 7 bases and J gave up 1 base, with 19 bases separating them. The CDR3 loop is CASTSSGTGENTEAFF. The CDR3 nucleotides read TGTGCCAGCACCTCATCCGGGACGGGGGAGAACACTGAAGCTTTCTTT.

This clone was seen once. The chain links TRBV19 to TRBJ2-7, with D uncertain. This CDR3 has 16 amino acids. Germline CDR1 LNHDA, CDR2 SQIVND (reference sequence). The V end lost 6 bases, the J end lost 4 bases, and 22 bases lay between the germline ends. CDR3 in DNA: TGTGCCAGTAGCGACTCGGGTCTGAACGACGGATACGAGCAGTACTTC. Amino acids: CASSDSGLNDGYEQYF.

V is TRBV11-1 and J is TRBJ2-1; TRBD2 matches at 8 bases. There are 16 residues in the CDR3. Germline CDR1 and CDR2: SGHAT and FQDESV (reference sequence). Germline trimming cut 3 bases from V and 6 bases from J; bases unmatched to any gene: 10. The CDR3 here is CASSFGYKREPNEQFF. CDR3 DNA: TGTGCCAGCAGCTTCGGCTATAAGCGGGAGCCCAATGAGCAGTTCTTC.

The V and J genes are TRBV5-6 and TRBJ2-2, with D possibly being TRBD2 (6 bases). V was shortened by 1 base and J by 1 base, with 17 bases between the two germline ends. Germline V gene data show CDR1 as SGHDT and CDR2 as YYEEEE. The CDR3 covers 18 residues. CDR3 sequence: CASSLMVTGGGNTGELFF. CDR3 nucleotide sequence: TGTGCCAGCAGCTTGATGGTTACCGGGGGAGGGAACACCGGGGAGCTGTTTTTT.

The chain recombines TRBV6-6 with TRBJ2-5; D call uncertain. The V gene's germline CDR1 is MNHNY and CDR2 SVGAGI (reference sequence). Trimming pared 8 bases from V and 5 bases from J, leaving 9 bases between. CDR3 size: 11 residues. CDR3 region: CASAQTETQYF. CDR3 DNA: TGTGCCAGCGCACAAACGGAGACCCAGTACTTC.

V gene TRBV6-6 combines with J gene TRBJ2-1, with 10 bases matching TRBD2. Losses at the gene ends were 2 bases for V and 5 bases for J; bases not matched to a gene: 3. This CDR3 spans 15 amino acids. CDR1 and CDR2 (germline): MNHNY, SVGAGI (reference sequence). The CDR3 DNA follows: TGTGCCAGCAGTTACGGACTAGCGGCCGACAATGAGCAGTTCTTC. Translating it yields CASSYGLAADNEQFF.

This clone came up once. V usage is TRBV5-1 and J usage is TRBJ1-1; weak D call: TRBD1 (5 bases). CDR1 SGHRS and CDR2 YFSETQ come from the germline V gene. This CDR3 has 16 residues. The ends were cut back, 0 bases at V and 0 bases at J, with 12 bases in the middle. The CDR3 region has the DNA TGCGCCAGCAGCTTGGCAGGGCCCTCTCTGAACACTGAAGCTTTCTTT. This codes for CASSLAGPSLNTEAFF.

The rearrangement links TRBV11-2 to TRBJ2-5; 7 bases match TRBD1. Per germline, CDR1 SGHAT and CDR2 FQNNGV. Losses at the gene ends were 1 base for V and 1 base for J; bases not matched to a gene: 6. There are 16 residues in the CDR3. The CDR3 nucleotides read TGTGCCAGCAGCTTAGGGACAGGTTACCCCCAAGAGACCCAGTACTTC. Its protein product is CASSLGTGYPQETQYF.

The chain recombines TRBV6-6 with TRBJ1-6; D is possibly TRBD1 (5 bases). The V gene's germline CDR1 is MNHNY and CDR2 SVGAGI (reference sequence). Trimming removed 8 bases at V and 8 bases at J, with 19 bases between. CDR3 length equals 15 residues. The CDR3 is CASGGVAASYSPLHF. CDR3 nucleotides: TGTGCCAGCGGAGGGGTAGCCGCGTCATATTCACCCCTCCACTTT.

This sequence joins TRBV21-1 and TRBJ1-3; TRBD1, as called in the table, went unchecked against the DNA. TRBV21-1 is tagged as a pseudogene. The CDR3 contains 18 residues. Written as DNA, the CDR3 is TGTGCCAGCAGCCCCGACAGCCTAGAGCGTTTCGGCCAAAACACCATATATTTT. It specifies CASSPDSLERFGQNTIYF.

V is TRBV20-1 and J is TRBJ2-7, with 7 bases that match TRBD2. The CDR3 loop spans 11 amino acids. V trimming: 3 bases; J trimming: 7 bases; junction bases outside the gene matches: 3. Germline V gene data show CDR1 as DFQATT and CDR2 as SNEGSKA (reference sequence). CDR3 nucleotide sequence: TGCAGTGCTAGCGGGGGGATGGAGCAGTACTTC. Its protein is CSASGGMEQYF.

The chain has TRBV9 and TRBJ2-2; no reliable D call. The CDR3 length is 13 residues. Germline V lookup: CDR1 SGDLS, CDR2 YYNGEE. Trimming pared 2 bases from V and 2 bases from J, leaving 4 bases between. CDR3: CASSVTNTGELFF. The CDR3 bases are TGTGCCAGCAGCGTGACTAACACCGGGGAGCTGTTTTTT.

V usage is TRBV5-4 and J usage is TRBJ2-7; a possible D gene is TRBD2 (6 bases). The V end lost 0 bases, the J end lost 5 bases, and 15 bases lay between the germline ends. In germline, CDR1 is SGHNT, CDR2 YYREEE (reference sequence). The length of the CDR3 is 15 residues. CDR3 protein: CASSLVASGLNEQYF. In nucleotides, the CDR3 is TGTGCCAGCAGCTTGGTTGCGAGCGGGTTGAACGAGCAGTACTTC.